These 8 T cell receptor beta chains were sequenced from one sample in a study of blood T cell repertoires in COVID-19 (dated by TCRdb to the early 2020s). The library was built by means of the immunoSEQ multiplex PCR assay. TCRdb's version of the immuneACCESS table is confined to in-frame rearrangements and falls short of the full clone set. An unresolved V gene accounts for under half of the shortfall where checked; the remainder is of unknown origin. Counted in this sample were more than 200,000 clones; around 88% of them appeared once. The ten most abundant clones make up 1.3% to 1.5% of the sample. Sequencing was done on a sample of peripheral blood. The receptors stem from an elderly man with acute or convalescent COVID-19.

The chain combines TRBV7-2 with TRBJ1-2; no reliable D call. The CDR3 has 17 residues. The V end lost 1 base, the J end lost 0 bases, and 15 bases lay between the germline ends. Germline V gene data show CDR1 as SGHTA and CDR2 as FQGNSA. The CDR3 reads CASSLVRARGTNYGYTF. For the CDR3, the DNA is TGTGCCAGCAGCTTAGTGAGAGCACGCGGAACTAACTATGGCTACACCTTC.

The CDR3 coding sequence is TGTGCCAGAAGGCCGGAGGGAGTTTGGCCCCAGCATTTT. Its translation: CARRPEGVWPQHF. J is TRBJ1-5 and V is TRBV19; D is unresolved. V lost 9 bases and J lost 9, with 18 bases in between. The CDR3 consists of 13 residues. Germline CDR1 and CDR2: LNHDA and SQIVND (reference sequence). Supplemented by reference TRBV19 and TRBJ1-5, the full variable domain reads DGGITQSPKYLFRKEGQNVTLSCEQNLNHDAMYWYRQDPGQGLRLIYYSQIVNDFQKGDIAEGYSVSREKKESFPLTVTSAQKNPTAFYLCARRPEGVWPQHFGDGTRLSIL.

In DNA, the CDR3 is TGTGCCAGCAGCGCGATTAGCGGTCCTGAGACCCAGTACTTC. The encoded protein is CASSAISGPETQYF. V usage is TRBV9 and J usage is TRBJ2-5; maybe TRBD2 (6 bases). Germline CDR1 and CDR2: SGDLS and YYNGEE. The V end lost 3 bases, the J end lost 5 bases, and 14 bases lay between the germline ends. CDR3 size: 14 residues.

The V call is TRBV4-2, the J call TRBJ2-1; TRBD1 might be the D (6 bases). The CDR3 sequence is 14 residues long. Trimming took off 0 bases at V and 3 bases at J, with 6 bases between the two ends. Per the germline V gene, CDR1 is LGHNA and CDR2 is YNFKEQ. Here the CDR3 reads CASSQEDSYNEQFF. The DNA of the CDR3 is TGTGCCAGCAGCCAAGAGGACAGCTACAATGAGCAGTTCTTC.

The chain employs TRBV19 and TRBJ1-6; D is ambiguous. CDR1 is LNHDA and CDR2 is SQIVND in the germline V gene (reference sequence). This CDR3 is 15 amino acids long. Trimming removed 3 bases from V and 9 bases from J, with 15 bases in between. CDR3 sequence: CASSMPGIGGSPLHF. CDR3 nucleotide sequence: TGTGCCAGTAGTATGCCGGGAATAGGAGGTTCACCCCTCCACTTT.

The gene calls are TRBV7-2 and TRBJ2-1; TRBD2 might be the D (6 bases). The CDR3 covers 13 residues. Between the trimmed V and J ends, which lost 3 bases and 9 bases, there was a span of 12 bases. The germline V gene has CDR1 SGHTA and CDR2 FQGNSA. The chain's CDR3 is CASSFTRDSEQFF. CDR3 nucleotides: TGTGCCAGCAGCTTTACGCGGGATAGTGAGCAGTTCTTC.

This chain uses TRBV7-8 with TRBJ2-2; 13 nucleotides match TRBD2. V lost 5 bases, J lost 7 bases, and 13 bases stayed unmatched. The CDR3 covers 18 residues. CDR1 is SGHVS, CDR2 FQNEAQ, per germline. CDR3 DNA sequence: TGTGCCAGCAGCCACGGACTAGCGGGAGTTTTAACGTTCGGGGAGCTGTTTTTT. As protein: CASSHGLAGVLTFGELFF.

The count of this clone is one. The J gene is TRBJ2-3, the V gene TRBV3-1 (or the pseudogene TRBV3-2); no firm D call. CDR1 and CDR2 from the germline V gene are LGHDT and YNNKEL (reference sequence). The V gene lost 10 bases and the J gene lost 2 bases, with 10 bases spanning the gap. CDR3 length: 12 residues. CDR3 residues: CATSLHTDTQYF. The DNA for the CDR3 is TGTGCCACTTCACTCCACACAGATACGCAGTATTTT.